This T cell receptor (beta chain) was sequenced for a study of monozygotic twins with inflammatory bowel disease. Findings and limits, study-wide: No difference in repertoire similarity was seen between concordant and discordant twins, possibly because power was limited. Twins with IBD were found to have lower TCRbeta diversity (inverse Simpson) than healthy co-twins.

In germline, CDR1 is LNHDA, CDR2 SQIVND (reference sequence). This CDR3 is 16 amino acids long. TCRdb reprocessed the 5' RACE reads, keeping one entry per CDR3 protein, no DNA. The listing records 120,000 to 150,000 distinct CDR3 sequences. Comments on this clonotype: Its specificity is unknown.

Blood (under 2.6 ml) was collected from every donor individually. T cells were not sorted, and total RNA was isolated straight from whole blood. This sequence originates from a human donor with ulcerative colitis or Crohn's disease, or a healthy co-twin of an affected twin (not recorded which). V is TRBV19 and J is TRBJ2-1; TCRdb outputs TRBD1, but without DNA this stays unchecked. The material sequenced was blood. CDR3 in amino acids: CASSRSRVSSYNEQFF.